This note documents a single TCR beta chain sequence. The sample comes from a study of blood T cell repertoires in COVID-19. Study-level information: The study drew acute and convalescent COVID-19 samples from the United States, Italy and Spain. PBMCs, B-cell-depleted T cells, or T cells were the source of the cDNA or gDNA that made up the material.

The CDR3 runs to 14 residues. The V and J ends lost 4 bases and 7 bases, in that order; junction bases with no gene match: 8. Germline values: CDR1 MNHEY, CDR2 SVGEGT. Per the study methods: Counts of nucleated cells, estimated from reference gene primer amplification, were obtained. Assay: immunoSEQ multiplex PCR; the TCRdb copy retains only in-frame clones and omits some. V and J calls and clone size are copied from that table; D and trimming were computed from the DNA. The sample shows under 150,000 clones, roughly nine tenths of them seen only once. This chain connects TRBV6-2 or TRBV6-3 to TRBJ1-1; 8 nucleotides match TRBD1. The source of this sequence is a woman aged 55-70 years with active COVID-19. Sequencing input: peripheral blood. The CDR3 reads CASSSRTGRDEAFF. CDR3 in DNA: TGTGCCAGCAGTTCCCGGACAGGGAGGGATGAAGCTTTCTTT.